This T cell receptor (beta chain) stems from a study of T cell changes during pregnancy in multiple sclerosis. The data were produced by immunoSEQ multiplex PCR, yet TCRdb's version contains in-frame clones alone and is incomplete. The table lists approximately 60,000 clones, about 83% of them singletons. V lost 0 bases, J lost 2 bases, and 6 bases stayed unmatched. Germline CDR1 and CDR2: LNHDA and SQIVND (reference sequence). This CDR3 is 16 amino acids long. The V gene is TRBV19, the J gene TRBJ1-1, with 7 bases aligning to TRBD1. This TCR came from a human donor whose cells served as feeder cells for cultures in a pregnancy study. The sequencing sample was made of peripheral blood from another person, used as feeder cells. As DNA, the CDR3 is TGTGCCAGTAGTATAGAAGGACAGGCAACCAACACTGAAGCTTTCTTT. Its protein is CASSIEGQATNTEAFF.